This paragraph reports one T cell receptor (beta chain). The CDR3 contains 11 residues. Trimming took 4 bases from V and 4 from J, leaving 2 bases between them. This sample was included in a study of blood T cell repertoires in COVID-19. Study information: Researchers got acute and convalescent COVID-19 samples from the United States, Italy and Spain. T cells, B-cell-depleted T cells, or PBMCs provided the cDNA or gDNA that served as material.

In the source study's methods: Cell counts per sample came from amplifying reference gene primers. Clones were sequenced by immunoSEQ multiplex PCR, and TCRdb holds only the in-frame ones, with some missing. The D gene and trimming were derived from the DNA, and the V and J assignments and clone size from that table. The table records 62,000 or so clones, approximately 89% of them present only once. The origin of this receptor is a man in his fifties with active COVID-19. This chain links TRBV12-3 or TRBV12-4 with TRBJ1-3; D is uncertain. The sequenced sample consisted of peripheral blood. The CDR3 DNA reads TGTGCCAGCAGTTCGGGAAACACCATATATTTT. Its protein is CASSSGNTIYF.